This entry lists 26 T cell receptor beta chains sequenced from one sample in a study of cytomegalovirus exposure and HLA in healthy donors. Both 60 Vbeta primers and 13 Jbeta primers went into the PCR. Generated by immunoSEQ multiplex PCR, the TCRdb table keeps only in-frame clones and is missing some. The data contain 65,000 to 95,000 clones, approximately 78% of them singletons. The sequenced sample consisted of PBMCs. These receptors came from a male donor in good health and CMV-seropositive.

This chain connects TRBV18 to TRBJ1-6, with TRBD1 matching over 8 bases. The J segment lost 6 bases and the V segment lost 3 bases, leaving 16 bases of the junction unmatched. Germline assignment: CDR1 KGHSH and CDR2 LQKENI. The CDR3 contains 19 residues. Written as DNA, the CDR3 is TGTGCCAGCTCACCCACTGCTAGGACAGGGAGATCGGTTAATTCACCCCTCCACTTT. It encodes CASSPTARTGRSVNSPLHF.

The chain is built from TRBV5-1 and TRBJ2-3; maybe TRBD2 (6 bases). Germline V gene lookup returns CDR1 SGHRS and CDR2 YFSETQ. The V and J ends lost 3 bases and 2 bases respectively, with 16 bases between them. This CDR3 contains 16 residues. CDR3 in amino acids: CASSYRASEPTDTQYF. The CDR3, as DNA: TGCGCCAGCAGCTACCGAGCTAGCGAACCCACAGATACGCAGTATTTT. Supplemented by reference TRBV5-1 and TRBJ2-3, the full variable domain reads KAGVTQTPRYLIKTRGQQVTLSCSPISGHRSVSWYQQTPGQGLQFLFEYFSETQRNKGNFPGRFSGRQFSNSRSEMNVSTLELGDSALYLCASSYRASEPTDTQYFGPGTRLTVL.

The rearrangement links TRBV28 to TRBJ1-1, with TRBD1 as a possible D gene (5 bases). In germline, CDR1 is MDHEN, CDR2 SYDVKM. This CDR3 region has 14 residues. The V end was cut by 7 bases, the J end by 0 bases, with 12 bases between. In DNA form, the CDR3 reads TGTGCCAGCACCTACCCGGGGGTGAACACTGAAGCTTTCTTT. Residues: CASTYPGVNTEAFF.

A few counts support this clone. CDR3 sequence: CASSSSGTSVYEQYF. The CDR3 DNA follows: TGTGCCAGCAGTTCATCCGGGACTAGCGTTTACGAGCAGTACTTC. This rearrangement joins TRBV28 to TRBJ2-7; 10 nucleotides line up with TRBD2. The CDR3 is 15 residues long. V lost 4 bases, J lost 4 bases, and 7 bases stayed unmatched. Germline-derived CDR1 and CDR2 are MDHEN and SYDVKM.

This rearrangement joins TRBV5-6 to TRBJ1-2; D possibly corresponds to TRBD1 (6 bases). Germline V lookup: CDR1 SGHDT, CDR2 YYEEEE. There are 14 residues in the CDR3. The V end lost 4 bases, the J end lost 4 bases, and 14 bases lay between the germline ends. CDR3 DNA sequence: TGTGCCAGCAGCCGTCAGGACAGAGCCTATGGCTACACCTTC. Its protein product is CASSRQDRAYGYTF.

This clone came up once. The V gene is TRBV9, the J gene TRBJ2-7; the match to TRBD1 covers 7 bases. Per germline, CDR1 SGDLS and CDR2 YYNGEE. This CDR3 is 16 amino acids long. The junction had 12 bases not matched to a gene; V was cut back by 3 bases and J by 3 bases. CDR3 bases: TGTGCCAGCAGCGGTAATGACAGGGTAGGTAGCTACGAGCAGTACTTC. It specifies CASSGNDRVGSYEQYF.

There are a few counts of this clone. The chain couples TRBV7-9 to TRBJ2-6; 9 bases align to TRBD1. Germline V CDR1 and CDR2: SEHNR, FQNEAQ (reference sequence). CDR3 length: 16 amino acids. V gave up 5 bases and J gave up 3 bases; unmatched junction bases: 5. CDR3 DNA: TGTGCCAGCAGCCAACAGGGGGCGTATGGGGCCAACGTCCTGACTTTC. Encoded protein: CASSQQGAYGANVLTF.

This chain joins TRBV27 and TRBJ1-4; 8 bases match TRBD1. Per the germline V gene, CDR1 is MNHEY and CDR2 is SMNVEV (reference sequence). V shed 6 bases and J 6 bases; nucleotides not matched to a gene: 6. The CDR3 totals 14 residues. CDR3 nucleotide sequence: TGTGCCAGCAGGGTCCAGGGGGCGTATGAAAAACTGTTTTTT. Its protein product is CASRVQGAYEKLFF.

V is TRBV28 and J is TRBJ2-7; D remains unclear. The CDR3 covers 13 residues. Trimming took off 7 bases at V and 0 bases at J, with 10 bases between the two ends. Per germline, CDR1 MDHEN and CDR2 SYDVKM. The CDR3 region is CASTSAGSYEQYF. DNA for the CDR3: TGTGCCAGCACCTCCGCCGGCTCCTACGAGCAGTACTTC.

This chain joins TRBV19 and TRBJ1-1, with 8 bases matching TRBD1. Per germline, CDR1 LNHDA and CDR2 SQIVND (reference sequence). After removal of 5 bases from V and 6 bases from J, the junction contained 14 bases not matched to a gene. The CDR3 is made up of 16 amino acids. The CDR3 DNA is TGTGCCAGTAGTCCGCGGACAGGGAGGGGGTTCTCTGAAGCTTTCTTT. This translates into CASSPRTGRGFSEAFF.

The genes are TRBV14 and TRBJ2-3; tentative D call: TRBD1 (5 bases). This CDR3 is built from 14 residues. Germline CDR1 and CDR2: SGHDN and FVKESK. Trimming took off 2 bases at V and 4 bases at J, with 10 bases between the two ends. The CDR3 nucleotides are TGTGCCAGCAGCCAAAGGACATGGGCAGATACGCAGTATTTT. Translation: CASSQRTWADTQYF.

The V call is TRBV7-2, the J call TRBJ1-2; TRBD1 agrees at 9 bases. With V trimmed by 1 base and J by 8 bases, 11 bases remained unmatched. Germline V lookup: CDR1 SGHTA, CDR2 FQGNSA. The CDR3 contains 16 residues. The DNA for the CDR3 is TGTGCCAGCAGCTTAGATGCCTGGACAGGGGCGCGAGGCTACACCTTC. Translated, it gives CASSLDAWTGARGYTF.

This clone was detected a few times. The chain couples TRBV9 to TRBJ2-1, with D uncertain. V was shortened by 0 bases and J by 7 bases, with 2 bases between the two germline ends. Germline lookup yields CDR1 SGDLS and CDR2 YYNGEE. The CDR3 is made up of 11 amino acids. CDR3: CASSVANEQFF. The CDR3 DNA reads TGTGCCAGCAGCGTAGCAAATGAGCAGTTCTTC. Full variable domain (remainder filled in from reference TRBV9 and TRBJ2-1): DSGVTQTPKHLITATGQRVTLRCSPRSGDLSVYWYQQSLDQGLQFLIQYYNGEERAKGNILERFSAQQFPDLHSELNLSSLELGDSALYFCASSVANEQFFGPGTRLTVL.

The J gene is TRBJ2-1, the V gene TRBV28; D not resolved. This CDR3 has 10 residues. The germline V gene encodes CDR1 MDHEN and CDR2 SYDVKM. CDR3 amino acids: CATQAYEQFF. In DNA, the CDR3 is TGTGCAACCCAAGCTTATGAGCAGTTCTTC.

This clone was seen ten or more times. CDR3 in amino acids: CASSLYQGPSQPQHF. Written as DNA, the CDR3 is TGTGCCAGCAGCTTATATCAGGGCCCTTCTCAGCCCCAGCATTTT. The chain couples TRBV7-8 to TRBJ1-5; maybe TRBD1 (5 bases). CDR1 is SGHVS and CDR2 is FQNEAQ in the germline V gene. CDR3 length: 15 amino acids. The V and J ends lost 2 bases and 6 bases respectively, with 14 bases between them.

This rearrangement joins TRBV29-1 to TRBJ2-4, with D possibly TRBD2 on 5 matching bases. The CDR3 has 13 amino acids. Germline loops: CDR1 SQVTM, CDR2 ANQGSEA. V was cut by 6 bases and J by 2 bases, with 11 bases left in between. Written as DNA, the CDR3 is TGCAGCGTAAAAGGGAGATCCAAAAACATTCAGTACTTC. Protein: CSVKGRSKNIQYF.

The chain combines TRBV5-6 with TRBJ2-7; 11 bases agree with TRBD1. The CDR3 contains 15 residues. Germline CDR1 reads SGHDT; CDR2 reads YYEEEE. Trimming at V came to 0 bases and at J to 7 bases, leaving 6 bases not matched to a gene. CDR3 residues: CASSLVGTGGNEQYF. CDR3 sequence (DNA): TGTGCCAGCAGCTTGGTAGGGACAGGGGGTAATGAGCAGTACTTC.

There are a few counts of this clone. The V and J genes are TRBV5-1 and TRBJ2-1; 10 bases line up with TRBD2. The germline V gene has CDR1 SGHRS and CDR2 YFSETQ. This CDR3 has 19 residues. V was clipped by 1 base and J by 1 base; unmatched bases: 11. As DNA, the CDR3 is TGCGCCAGCAGCTTGAATAGCGGGACGACTAGCGGGTCCTACAATGAGCAGTTCTTC. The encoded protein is CASSLNSGTTSGSYNEQFF. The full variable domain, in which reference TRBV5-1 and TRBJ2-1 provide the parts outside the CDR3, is KAGVTQTPRYLIKTRGQQVTLSCSPISGHRSVSWYQQTPGQGLQFLFEYFSETQRNKGNFPGRFSGRQFSNSRSEMNVSTLELGDSALYLCASSLNSGTTSGSYNEQFFGPGTRLTVL.

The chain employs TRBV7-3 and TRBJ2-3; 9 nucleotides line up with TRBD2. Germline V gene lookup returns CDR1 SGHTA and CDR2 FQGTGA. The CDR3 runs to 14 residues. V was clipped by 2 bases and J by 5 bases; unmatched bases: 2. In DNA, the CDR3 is TGTGCCAGCAGCTTATTAGCGGGAGTAGATACGCAGTATTTT. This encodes CASSLLAGVDTQYF.

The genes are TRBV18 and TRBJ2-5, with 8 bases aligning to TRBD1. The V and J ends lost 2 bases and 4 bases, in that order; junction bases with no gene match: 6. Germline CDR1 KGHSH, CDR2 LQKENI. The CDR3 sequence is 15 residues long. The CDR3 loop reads CASSPGQGARETQYF. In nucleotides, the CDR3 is TGTGCCAGCTCACCAGGTCAGGGGGCTCGAGAGACCCAGTACTTC.

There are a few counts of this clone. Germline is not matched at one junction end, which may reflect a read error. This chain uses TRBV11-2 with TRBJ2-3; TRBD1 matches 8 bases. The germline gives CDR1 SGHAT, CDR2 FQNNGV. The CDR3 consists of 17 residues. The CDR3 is CGSSLERGRGRRDTQYF. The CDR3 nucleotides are TGTGGCAGCAGCTTAGAGAGGGGCAGGGGGCGCCGAGATACGCAGTATTTT.

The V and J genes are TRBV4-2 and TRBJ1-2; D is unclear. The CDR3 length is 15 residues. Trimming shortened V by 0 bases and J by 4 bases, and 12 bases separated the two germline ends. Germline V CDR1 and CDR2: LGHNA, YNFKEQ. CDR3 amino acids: CASSQDASSGYGYTF. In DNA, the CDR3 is TGTGCCAGCAGCCAAGATGCCTCCTCAGGCTATGGCTACACCTTC.

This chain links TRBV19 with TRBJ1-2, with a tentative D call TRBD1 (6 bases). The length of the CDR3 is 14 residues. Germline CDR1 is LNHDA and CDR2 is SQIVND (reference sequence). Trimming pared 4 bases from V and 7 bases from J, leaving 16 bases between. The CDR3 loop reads CASSRAQGFCGYTF. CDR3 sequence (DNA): TGTGCCAGTAGTAGAGCACAGGGATTTTGTGGCTACACCTTC.

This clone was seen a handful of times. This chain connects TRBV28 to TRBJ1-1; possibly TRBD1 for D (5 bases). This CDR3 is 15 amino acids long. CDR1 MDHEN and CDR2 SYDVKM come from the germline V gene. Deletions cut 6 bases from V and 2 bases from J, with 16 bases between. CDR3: CASRPAGSPNTEAFF. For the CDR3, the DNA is TGTGCCAGCAGACCGGCAGGGTCTCCAAACACTGAAGCTTTCTTT.

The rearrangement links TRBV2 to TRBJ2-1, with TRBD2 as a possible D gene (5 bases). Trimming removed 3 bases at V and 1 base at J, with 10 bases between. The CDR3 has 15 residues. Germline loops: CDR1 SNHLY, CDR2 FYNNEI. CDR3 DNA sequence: TGTGCCAGCAGTGAGGGCGGGCCGTCCTACAATGAGCAGTTCTTC. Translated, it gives CASSEGGPSYNEQFF.

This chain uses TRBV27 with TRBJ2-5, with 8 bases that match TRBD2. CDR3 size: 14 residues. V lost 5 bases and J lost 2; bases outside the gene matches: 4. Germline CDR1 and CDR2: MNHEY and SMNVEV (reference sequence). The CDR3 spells CASSALAAQETQYF. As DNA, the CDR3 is TGTGCCAGCAGTGCACTAGCGGCACAAGAGACCCAGTACTTC.